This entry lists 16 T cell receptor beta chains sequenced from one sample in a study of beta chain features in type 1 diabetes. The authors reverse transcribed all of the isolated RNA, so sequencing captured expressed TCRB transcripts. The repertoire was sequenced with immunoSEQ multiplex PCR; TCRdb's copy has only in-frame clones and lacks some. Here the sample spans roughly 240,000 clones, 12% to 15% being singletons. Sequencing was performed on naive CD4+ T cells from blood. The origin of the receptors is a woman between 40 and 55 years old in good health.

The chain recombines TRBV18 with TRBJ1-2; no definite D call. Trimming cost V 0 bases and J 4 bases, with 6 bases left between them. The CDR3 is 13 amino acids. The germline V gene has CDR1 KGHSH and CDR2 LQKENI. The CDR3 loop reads CASSPPNSYGYTF. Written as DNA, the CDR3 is TGTGCCAGCTCACCACCCAACAGCTATGGCTACACCTTC.

The DNA for the CDR3 is TGTGCCTCTATAGGCGGGACAGGTACCTACGAGCAGTACTTC. This encodes CASIGGTGTYEQYF. The rearrangement links TRBV10-3 to TRBJ2-7, with 8 bases aligning to TRBD1. The CDR3 is made up of 14 amino acids. J lost 2 bases, V lost 11 bases, and 11 bases had no gene match. The germline V gene has CDR1 ENHRY and CDR2 SYGVKD.

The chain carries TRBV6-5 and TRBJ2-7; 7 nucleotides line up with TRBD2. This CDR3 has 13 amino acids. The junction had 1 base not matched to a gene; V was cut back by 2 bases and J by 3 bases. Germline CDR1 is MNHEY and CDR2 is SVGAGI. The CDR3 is CASSYQRGYEQYF. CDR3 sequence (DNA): TGTGCCAGCAGTTACCAGCGGGGCTACGAGCAGTACTTC.

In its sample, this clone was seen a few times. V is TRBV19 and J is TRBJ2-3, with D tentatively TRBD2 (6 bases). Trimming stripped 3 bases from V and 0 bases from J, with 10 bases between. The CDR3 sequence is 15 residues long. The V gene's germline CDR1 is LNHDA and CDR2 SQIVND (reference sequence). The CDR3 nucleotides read TGTGCCAGTAGTATCCCCGGGACTAGCACAGATACGCAGTATTTT. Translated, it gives CASSIPGTSTDTQYF.

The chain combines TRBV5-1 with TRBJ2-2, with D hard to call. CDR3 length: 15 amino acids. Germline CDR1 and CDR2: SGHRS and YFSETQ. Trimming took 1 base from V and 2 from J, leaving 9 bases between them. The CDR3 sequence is CASSLLTTNTGELFF. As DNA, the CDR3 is TGCGCCAGCAGCTTGCTGACAACTAACACCGGGGAGCTGTTTTTT.

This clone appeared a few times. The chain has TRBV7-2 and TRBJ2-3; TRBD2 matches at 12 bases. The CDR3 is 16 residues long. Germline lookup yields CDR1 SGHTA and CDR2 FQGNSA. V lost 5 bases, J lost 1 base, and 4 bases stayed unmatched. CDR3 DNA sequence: TGTGCCAGCAGCCGCCGGACTAGCGGGGGCACAGATACGCAGTATTTT. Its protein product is CASSRRTSGGTDTQYF.

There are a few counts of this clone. CDR3 residues: CASRPRDIGSYTF. In nucleotides, the CDR3 is TGTGCCAGTAGGCCCCGGGACATTGGTAGTTACACCTTC. The rearrangement joins TRBV19 to TRBJ1-2, with a tentative D call TRBD1 (6 bases). From germline, CDR1 is LNHDA and CDR2 SQIVND (reference sequence). Trimming pared 6 bases from V and 11 bases from J, leaving 19 bases between. The CDR3 is 13 amino acids.

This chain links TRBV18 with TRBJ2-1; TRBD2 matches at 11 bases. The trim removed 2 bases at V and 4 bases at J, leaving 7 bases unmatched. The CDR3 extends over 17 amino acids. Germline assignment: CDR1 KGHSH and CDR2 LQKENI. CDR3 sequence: CASSPVGTSGKYNEQFF. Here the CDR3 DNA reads TGTGCCAGCTCACCAGTCGGGACTAGCGGTAAATACAATGAGCAGTTCTTC. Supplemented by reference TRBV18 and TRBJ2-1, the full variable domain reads NAGVMQNPRHLVRRRGQEARLRCSPMKGHSHVYWYRQLPEEGLKFMVYLQKENIIDESGMPKERFSAEFPKEGPSILRIQQVVRGDSAAYFCASSPVGTSGKYNEQFFGPGTRLTVL.

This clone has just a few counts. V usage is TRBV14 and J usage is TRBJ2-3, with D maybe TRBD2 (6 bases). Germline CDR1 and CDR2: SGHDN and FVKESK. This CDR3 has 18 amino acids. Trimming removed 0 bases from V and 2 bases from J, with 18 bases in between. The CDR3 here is CASSQEGGSPPATDTQYF. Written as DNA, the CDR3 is TGTGCCAGCAGCCAAGAGGGGGGATCACCCCCTGCCACAGATACGCAGTATTTT.

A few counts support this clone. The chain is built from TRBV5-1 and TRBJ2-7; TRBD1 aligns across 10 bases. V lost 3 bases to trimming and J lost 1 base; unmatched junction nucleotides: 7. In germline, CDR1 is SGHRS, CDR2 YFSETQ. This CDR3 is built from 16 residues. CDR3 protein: CASSWDGGQGSYEQYF. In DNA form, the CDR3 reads TGCGCCAGCAGCTGGGATGGGGGACAGGGGTCCTACGAGCAGTACTTC.

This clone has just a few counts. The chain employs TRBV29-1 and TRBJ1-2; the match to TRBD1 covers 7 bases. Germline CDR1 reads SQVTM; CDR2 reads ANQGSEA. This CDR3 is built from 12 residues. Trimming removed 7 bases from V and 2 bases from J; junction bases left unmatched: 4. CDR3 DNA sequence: TGCAGCGCACGACAGGGCAACTATGGCTACACCTTC. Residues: CSARQGNYGYTF.

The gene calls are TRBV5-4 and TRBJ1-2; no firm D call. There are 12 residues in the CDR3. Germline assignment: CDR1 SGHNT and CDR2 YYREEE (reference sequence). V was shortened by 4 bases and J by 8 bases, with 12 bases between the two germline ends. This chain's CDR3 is CASSEVGGGYTF. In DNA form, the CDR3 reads TGTGCCAGCAGCGAGGTAGGAGGAGGCTACACCTTC. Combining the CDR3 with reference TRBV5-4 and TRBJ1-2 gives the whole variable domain ETGVTQSPTHLIKTRGQQVTLRCSSQSGHNTVSWYQQALGQGPQFIFQYYREEENGRGNFPPRFSGLQFPNYSSELNVNALELDDSALYLCASSEVGGGYTFGSGTRLTVV.

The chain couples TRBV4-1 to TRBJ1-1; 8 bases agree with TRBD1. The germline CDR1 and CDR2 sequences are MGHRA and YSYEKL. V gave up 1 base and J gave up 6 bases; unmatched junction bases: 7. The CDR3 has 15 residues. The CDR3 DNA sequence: TGCGCCAGCAGCCAAGTAGGGACAGGACGTTCTGAAGCTTTCTTT. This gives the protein CASSQVGTGRSEAFF.

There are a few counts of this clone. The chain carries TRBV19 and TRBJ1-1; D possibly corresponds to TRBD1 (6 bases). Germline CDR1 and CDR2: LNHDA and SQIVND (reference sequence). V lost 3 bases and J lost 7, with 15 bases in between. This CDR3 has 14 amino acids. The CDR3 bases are TGTGCCAGTAGTATTCCGGGACAATCAAGTGAAGCTTTCTTT. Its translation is CASSIPGQSSEAFF.

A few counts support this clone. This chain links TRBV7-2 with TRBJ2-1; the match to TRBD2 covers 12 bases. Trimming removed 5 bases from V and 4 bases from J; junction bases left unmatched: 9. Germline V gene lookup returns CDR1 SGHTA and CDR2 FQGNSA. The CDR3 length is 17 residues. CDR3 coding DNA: TGTGCCAGCAGCACCCGACTAGCGGGGGCTCTGTACAATGAGCAGTTCTTC. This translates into CASSTRLAGALYNEQFF. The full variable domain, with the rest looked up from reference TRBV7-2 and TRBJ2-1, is GAGVSQSPSNKVTEKGKDVELRCDPISGHTALYWYRQSLGQGLEFLIYFQGNSAPDKSGLPSDRFSAERTGGSVSTLTIQRTQQEDSAVYLCASSTRLAGALYNEQFFGPGTRLTVL.

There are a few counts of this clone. CDR3 region: CASTSEGQGSPLHF. The CDR3 DNA is TGTGCCAGCACCTCAGAGGGACAGGGTTCACCCCTCCACTTT. The chain is built from TRBV2 and TRBJ1-6, with TRBD1 identical over 9 bases. Germline V gene lookup returns CDR1 SNHLY and CDR2 FYNNEI. The CDR3 has 14 residues. J was trimmed by 9 bases and V by 7 bases; bases with no gene match: 7. Based on the CDR3 plus reference TRBV2 and TRBJ1-6, the full variable domain is EPEVTQTPSHQVTQMGQEVILRCVPISNHLYFYWYRQILGQKVEFLVSFYNNEISEKSEIFDDQFSVERPDGSNFTLKIRSTKLEDSAMYFCASTSEGQGSPLHFGNGTRLTVT.